These 3 T cell receptor beta chains came from one sample sequenced in a study of blood T cell repertoires in COVID-19. The assay was immunoSEQ multiplex PCR, and TCRdb's table has in-frame clones only and misses some. The sample records under 95,000 clones, around nine tenths being singletons. Sequenced: peripheral blood. The source of these receptors is a woman between 45 and 60 years old in a cohort sampled during active COVID-19.

In this sample, this clone turned up a few times. The chain employs TRBV7-8 and TRBJ1-5; TRBD1 might be the D (5 bases). CDR1 SGHVS and CDR2 FQNEAQ come from the germline V gene. The CDR3 sequence is 13 residues long. V lost 1 base, J lost 6 bases, and 7 bases lay in between. CDR3 coding DNA: TGTGCCAGCAGCTTAGGGAGGGGTCAGCCCCAGCATTTT. Amino acids: CASSLGRGQPQHF.

The chain joins TRBV12-5 to TRBJ2-7, with 10 bases lining up with TRBD1. There are 14 residues in the CDR3. The J segment lost 5 bases and the V segment lost 6 bases, leaving 7 bases of the junction unmatched. Germline V lookup: CDR1 LGHNT, CDR2 FRNRAP. CDR3 nucleotides: TGTGCTAGTGGATCCCGGGACAGGGGCAACGAGCAGTACTTC. Protein: CASGSRDRGNEQYF. Variable domain in full (rest from reference TRBV12-5 and TRBJ2-7): DARVTQTPRHKVTEMGQEVTMRCQPILGHNTVFWYRQTMMQGLELLAYFRNRAPLDDSGMPKDRFSAEMPDATLATLKIQPSEPRDSAVYFCASGSRDRGNEQYFGPGTRLTVT.

The V call is TRBV9, the J call TRBJ2-5, with TRBD2 identical over 9 bases. The ends lost 2 bases at V and 7 bases at J; junction bases unmatched: 15. The CDR3 extends over 17 amino acids. Germline CDR1 is SGDLS and CDR2 is YYNGEE. The DNA of the CDR3 is TGTGCCAGCAGCGTCACCGCGGGGGGGAGATGGGGTCCGACCCAGTACTTC. It translates to CASSVTAGGRWGPTQYF. Combining the CDR3 with reference TRBV9 and TRBJ2-5 gives the whole variable domain DSGVTQTPKHLITATGQRVTLRCSPRSGDLSVYWYQQSLDQGLQFLIQYYNGEERAKGNILERFSAQQFPDLHSELNLSSLELGDSALYFCASSVTAGGRWGPTQYFGPGTRLLVL.